This TCR beta chain was sequenced for a study of blood T cell repertoires in COVID-19. In its sample, this clone was seen once. Produced via immunoSEQ multiplex PCR; TCRdb's table is partial and in-frame only. The table lists 130,000 or so clones, about 88% of them singletons. There are 16 residues in the CDR3. V was shortened by 4 bases and J by 0 bases, with 13 bases between the two germline ends. The germline gives CDR1 SNHLY, CDR2 FYNNEI. This TCR was sampled from an elderly woman with acute or convalescent COVID-19. The chain links TRBV2 to TRBJ2-1, with D possibly TRBD2 on 5 matching bases. Specimen: peripheral blood. The CDR3 loop is CASSVSGLGSYNEQFF. The CDR3 DNA sequence: TGTGCCAGCAGTGTTTCCGGACTCGGCTCCTACAATGAGCAGTTCTTC.